Below are 19 T cell receptor beta chains sequenced from a single sample in a study of T cells in Graves' hyperthyroidism and ophthalmopathy (dated by TCRdb to between 2017 and 2020). To prepare the library, multiplex PCR was applied. Sequenced on an Illumina HiSeq 2000. Amplification of TCR beta CDR3 regions was carried out from RNA transcripts. For the first round of RT-PCR on the TCR CDR3, the HTBI primer set was used together with the Qiagen OneStep RT-PCR kit. TCRdb redid the processing of the public reads, applying fastp at Q25 and MiXCR, and retained in-frame beta chains. Here each entry gathers all rows of one CDR3 protein and keeps the most common genes and DNA. The sample records a few hundred thousand distinct CDR3 sequences, 15% of which are singletons. The biggest ten clones account for over 25% of the sample. What was sequenced was blood. The receptors here all came from a woman aged 25-40 years with Graves' hyperthyroidism.

The chain combines TRBV28 with TRBJ2-5; D is uncertain. This CDR3 comprises 14 residues. Germline CDR1 and CDR2: MDHEN and SYDVKM. V was trimmed by 4 bases and J by 1 base, leaving 10 bases between them. The CDR3 sequence is CASSSPALQETQYF. CDR3 coding DNA: TGTGCCAGCAGTTCCCCAGCCCTCCAAGAGACCCAGTACTTC. The full variable domain, rest sourced from reference TRBV28 and TRBJ2-5, is DVKVTQSSRYLVKRTGEKVFLECVQDMDHENMFWYRQDPGLGLRLIYFSYDVKMKEKGDIPEGYSVSREKKERFSLILESASTNQTSMYLCASSSPALQETQYFGPGTRLLVL.

Only a few counts were recorded for this clonotype. Likely a read error: the CDR3 ends without its conserved phenylalanine or tryptophan. This chain uses TRBV12-3 or TRBV12-4 with TRBJ1-1; TRBD1 matches at 8 bases. Germline trimming cut 8 bases from V and 3 bases from J; bases unmatched to any gene: 5. CDR3 length: 13 residues. The CDR3: CASLGQAYTEAFV. In DNA form, the CDR3 reads TGTGCCAGCTTGGGACAGGCCTACACTGAAGCTTTCGTT.

This clonotype was found many times. The J gene is TRBJ2-2, the V gene TRBV28; the D gene is possibly TRBD2 (6 bases). Trimming cost V 1 base and J 1 base, with 16 bases left between them. CDR3 size: 18 residues. CDR1 is MDHEN, CDR2 SYDVKM, per germline. DNA for the CDR3: TGTGCCAGCAGTTTATTGGGACTTCCGGGAATGAACACCGGGGAGCTGTTTTTT. Translation gives CASSLLGLPGMNTGELFF.

This clonotype was seen repeatedly, ten times or more. This chain links TRBV28 with TRBJ2-7; tentatively, D is TRBD2 (6 bases). The CDR3 totals 11 residues. Trimming took 10 bases from V and 4 from J, leaving 11 bases between them. CDR1 and CDR2 (germline): MDHEN, SYDVKM. The CDR3 is CATRRVYEQYF. In DNA form, the CDR3 reads TGTGCCACCAGGAGGGTTTACGAGCAGTACTTC. Complete variable domain (other parts from reference TRBV28 and TRBJ2-7): DVKVTQSSRYLVKRTGEKVFLECVQDMDHENMFWYRQDPGLGLRLIYFSYDVKMKEKGDIPEGYSVSREKKERFSLILESASTNQTSMYLCATRRVYEQYFGPGTRLTVT.

The J gene is TRBJ2-7, the V gene TRBV20-1; D call uncertain. This CDR3 is 12 amino acids long. Germline CDR1 DFQATT, CDR2 SNEGSKA (reference sequence). The germline V and J ends were trimmed by 3 bases and 7 bases, with 13 bases remaining between them. The CDR3 DNA reads as TGCAGTGCTAGGGACCCATTCGTTGAGCAGTACTTC. This translates into CSARDPFVEQYF.

This rearrangement joins TRBV10-2 to TRBJ2-5; unclear D gene. V dropped 6 bases and J dropped 10 bases, with 15 bases sitting between them. From germline, CDR1 is WSHSY and CDR2 SAAADI. This CDR3 comprises 12 residues. CDR3 bases: TGCGCCAGCAGGGCCGAGAACCCCCTCCAGTACTTC. Translating it yields CASRAENPLQYF.

V gene TRBV5-5 combines with J gene TRBJ2-7; 9 nucleotides line up with TRBD2. Germline lookup yields CDR1 SGHKS and CDR2 YYEKEE (reference sequence). This CDR3 is 16 amino acids long. V lost 8 bases, J lost 0 bases, and 12 bases stayed unmatched. CDR3 DNA: TGTGCCAGTCGGCCACGGAGCGGGGGGCCCTCCTACGAGCAGTACTTC. Amino acid sequence: CASRPRSGGPSYEQYF. The entire variable domain, with the rest obtained from reference TRBV5-5 and TRBJ2-7, is as follows: DAGVTQSPTHLIKTRGQQVTLRCSPISGHKSVSWYQQVLGQGPQFIFQYYEKEERGRGNFPDRFSARQFPNYSSELNVNALLLGDSALYLCASRPRSGGPSYEQYFGPGTRLTVT.

This clonotype occurred many times. The chain couples TRBV7-8 to TRBJ2-7; 14 bases agree with TRBD2. This CDR3 spans 16 amino acids. With 6 bases clipped from V and 7 bases from J, the junction kept 11 bases outside the gene matches. Germline V gene sequence: CDR1 SGHVS, CDR2 FQNEAQ. The CDR3 here is CASRSSGLAGVGEQYF. The DNA of the CDR3 is TGTGCCAGCAGGAGTTCGGGACTAGCGGGAGTTGGGGAGCAGTACTTC.

This clonotype was counted at least ten times. The rearrangement joins TRBV2 to TRBJ2-4; 14 bases align to TRBD2. This CDR3 has 19 amino acids. V gave up 2 bases and J gave up 0 bases; unmatched junction bases: 6. Germline V gives CDR1 SNHLY, CDR2 FYNNEI. CDR3 loop: CASSERLAGGEIAKNIQYF. DNA for the CDR3: TGTGCCAGCAGTGAACGACTAGCGGGAGGGGAAATAGCCAAAAACATTCAGTACTTC.

The J gene is TRBJ1-5, the V gene TRBV10-3, with 9 bases matching TRBD1. Germline CDR1 reads ENHRY; CDR2 reads SYGVKD. With 8 bases clipped from V and 1 base from J, the junction kept 0 bases outside the gene matches. This CDR3 is built from 13 residues. CDR3 in DNA: TGTGCCATCGGACAGGGGAGCAATCAGCCCCAGCATTTT. This sequence encodes CAIGQGSNQPQHF.

This clonotype was detected many times. This chain joins TRBV5-1 and TRBJ1-2, with unresolved D. The CDR3 totals 14 residues. Germline lookup yields CDR1 SGHRS and CDR2 YFSETQ. Trimming took off 0 bases at V and 5 bases at J, with 11 bases between the two ends. In nucleotides, the CDR3 is TGCGCCAGCAGCTTGGAAGCGCAGACTTATGGCTACACCTTC. Its protein product is CASSLEAQTYGYTF. The variable domain in full, completed from reference TRBV5-1 and TRBJ1-2, reads KAGVTQTPRYLIKTRGQQVTLSCSPISGHRSVSWYQQTPGQGLQFLFEYFSETQRNKGNFPGRFSGRQFSNSRSEMNVSTLELGDSALYLCASSLEAQTYGYTFGSGTRLTVV.

The CDR3 loop is CASSPTDNEQFF. In DNA, the CDR3 is TGCGCCAGCAGTCCTACTGACAATGAGCAGTTCTTC. The chain links TRBV10-2 to TRBJ2-1; D ambiguous. The CDR3 contains 12 residues. The germline V gene has CDR1 WSHSY and CDR2 SAAADI. V was cut by 5 bases and J by 5 bases, with 7 bases left in between.

The rearrangement uses TRBV20-1 and TRBJ1-2; D gene unclear. CDR1 is DFQATT, CDR2 SNEGSKA, per germline (reference sequence). The V end was cut by 4 bases, the J end by 1 base, with 16 bases between. The CDR3 runs to 15 residues. The CDR3 reads CSAKAPRELNYGYTF. The CDR3 DNA reads TGCAGTGCTAAGGCCCCCCGGGAGCTTAACTATGGCTACACCTTC.

This clonotype has a single count. A read error is possible here, since a much larger clone lies one base away. The chain is built from TRBV7-2 and TRBJ1-1; D is perhaps TRBD1 (6 bases). CDR1 is SGHTA, CDR2 FQGNSA, per germline. V lost 2 bases and J 4 bases, leaving 11 bases between the germline ends. CDR3 length equals 14 residues. This CDR3 reads CASSLHRGSTEAFF. As DNA, the CDR3 is TGTGCCAGCAGCTTACATAGGGGGTCCACTGAAGCTTTCTTT.

The rearrangement links TRBV4-1 to TRBJ2-1, with D unclear. Trimming pared 0 bases from V and 6 bases from J, leaving 12 bases between. The germline gives CDR1 MGHRA, CDR2 YSYEKL. The CDR3 covers 15 residues. CDR3 DNA sequence: TGCGCCAGCAGCCAAGATTGGCCTGCCTTCAATGAGCAGTTCTTC. This encodes CASSQDWPAFNEQFF.

V and J are TRBV5-1 and TRBJ2-7; no reliable D call. The CDR3 covers 14 residues. Germline V gene lookup returns CDR1 SGHRS and CDR2 YFSETQ. V lost 0 bases, J lost 2 bases, and 9 bases lay in between. The CDR3 DNA reads as TGCGCCAGCAGCTTGGAAGCAGTCACCTACGAGCAGTACTTC. This gives the protein CASSLEAVTYEQYF.

This clonotype has more than one count but fewer than ten. The rearrangement joins TRBV24-1 to TRBJ2-1; 9 bases match TRBD2. This CDR3 comprises 16 residues. Germline V gene lookup returns CDR1 KGHDR and CDR2 SFDVKD. After removal of 4 bases from V and 6 bases from J, the junction contained 9 bases not matched to a gene. The CDR3 DNA reads TGTGCCACCAGTGACCGCGCTAGCGGGACCCCCAATGAGCAGTTCTTC. Its translation is CATSDRASGTPNEQFF.

V gene TRBV29-1 combines with J gene TRBJ2-5, with D tentatively TRBD1 (5 bases). Germline loops: CDR1 SQVTM, CDR2 ANQGSEA. The V gene lost 5 bases and the J gene lost 5 bases, with 21 bases spanning the gap. The CDR3 extends over 15 amino acids. The CDR3 sequence is CSVSGPQGSYETQYF. The CDR3 nucleotides are TGCAGCGTTTCGGGCCCCCAGGGATCATATGAGACCCAGTACTTC.

The chain employs TRBV5-1 and TRBJ2-5, with 12 bases matching TRBD1. The CDR3 has 15 residues. The germline gives CDR1 SGHRS, CDR2 YFSETQ. Losses at the gene ends were 2 bases for V and 3 bases for J; bases not matched to a gene: 2. Here the CDR3 reads CASSFGTGGEETQYF. CDR3 sequence (DNA): TGCGCCAGCAGCTTCGGGACAGGGGGCGAAGAGACCCAGTACTTC.